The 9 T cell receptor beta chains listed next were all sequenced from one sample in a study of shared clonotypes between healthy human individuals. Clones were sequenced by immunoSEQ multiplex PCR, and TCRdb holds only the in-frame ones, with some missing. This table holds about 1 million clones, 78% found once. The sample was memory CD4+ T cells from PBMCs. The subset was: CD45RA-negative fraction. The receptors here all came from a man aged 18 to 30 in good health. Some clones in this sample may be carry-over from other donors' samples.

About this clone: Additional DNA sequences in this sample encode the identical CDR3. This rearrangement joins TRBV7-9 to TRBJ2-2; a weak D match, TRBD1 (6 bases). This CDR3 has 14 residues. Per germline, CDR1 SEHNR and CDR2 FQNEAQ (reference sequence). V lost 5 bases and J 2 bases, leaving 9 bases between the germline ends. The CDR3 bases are TGTGCCAGCAGCCCGGACAGAAACACCGGGGAGCTGTTTTTT. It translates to CASSPDRNTGELFF. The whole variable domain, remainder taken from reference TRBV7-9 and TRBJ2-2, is DTGVSQNPRHKITKRGQNVTFRCDPISEHNRLYWYRQTLGQGPEFLTYFQNEAQLEKSRLLSDRFSAERPKGSFSTLEIQRTEQGDSAMYLCASSPDRNTGELFFGEGSRLTVL.

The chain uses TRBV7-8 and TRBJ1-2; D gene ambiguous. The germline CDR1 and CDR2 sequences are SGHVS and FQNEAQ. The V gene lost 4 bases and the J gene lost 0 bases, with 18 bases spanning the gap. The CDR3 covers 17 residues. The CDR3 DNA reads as TGTGCCAGCAGCTCGAGGACGCGACTGTCCCCTAACTATGGCTACACCTTC. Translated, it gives CASSSRTRLSPNYGYTF.

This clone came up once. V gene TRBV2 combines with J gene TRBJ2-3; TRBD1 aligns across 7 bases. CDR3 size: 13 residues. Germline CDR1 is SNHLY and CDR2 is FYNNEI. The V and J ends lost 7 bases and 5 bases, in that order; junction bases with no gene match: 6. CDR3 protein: CASTTGLVDTQYF. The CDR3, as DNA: TGTGCCAGCACGACAGGGTTGGTAGATACGCAGTATTTT.

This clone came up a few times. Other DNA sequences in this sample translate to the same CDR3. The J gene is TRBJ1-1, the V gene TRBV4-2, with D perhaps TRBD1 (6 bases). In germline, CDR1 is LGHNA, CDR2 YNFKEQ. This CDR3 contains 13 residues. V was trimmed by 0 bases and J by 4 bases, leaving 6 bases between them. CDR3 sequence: CASSQDRGTEAFF. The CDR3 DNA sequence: TGTGCCAGCAGCCAAGACAGGGGCACTGAAGCTTTCTTT.

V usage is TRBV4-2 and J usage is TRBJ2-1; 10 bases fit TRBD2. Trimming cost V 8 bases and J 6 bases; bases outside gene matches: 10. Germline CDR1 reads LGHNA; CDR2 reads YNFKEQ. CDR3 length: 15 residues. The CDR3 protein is CASCLSGRASNEQFF. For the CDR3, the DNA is TGTGCCAGCTGCCTCAGCGGGAGGGCCAGCAATGAGCAGTTCTTC.

In DNA form, the CDR3 reads TGTGCCAGCAGCTTGGAGGTTGCCACGGTCGAGCAGTACTTC. Translation gives CASSLEVATVEQYF. The rearrangement links TRBV5-4 to TRBJ2-7; D remains unclear. Trimming shortened V by 0 bases and J by 6 bases, and 13 bases separated the two germline ends. CDR1 and CDR2 from the germline V gene are SGHNT and YYREEE (reference sequence). The CDR3 sequence is 14 residues long.

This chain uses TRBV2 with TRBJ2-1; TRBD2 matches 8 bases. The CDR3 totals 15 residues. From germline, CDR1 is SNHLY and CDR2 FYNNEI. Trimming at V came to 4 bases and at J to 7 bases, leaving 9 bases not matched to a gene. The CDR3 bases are TGTGCCAGCAGTGTTAGACTAGCGAGTTCTAATGAGCAGTTCTTC. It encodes CASSVRLASSNEQFF. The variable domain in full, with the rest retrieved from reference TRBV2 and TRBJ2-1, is EPEVTQTPSHQVTQMGQEVILRCVPISNHLYFYWYRQILGQKVEFLVSFYNNEISEKSEIFDDQFSVERPDGSNFTLKIRSTKLEDSAMYFCASSVRLASSNEQFFGPGTRLTVL.

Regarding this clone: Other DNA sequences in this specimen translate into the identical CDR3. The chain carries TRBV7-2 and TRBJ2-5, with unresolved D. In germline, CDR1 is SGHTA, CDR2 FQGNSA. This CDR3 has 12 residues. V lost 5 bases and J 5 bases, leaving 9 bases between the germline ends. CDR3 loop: CASSPQRETQYF. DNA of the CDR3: TGTGCCAGCAGCCCTCAAAGGGAGACCCAGTACTTC.

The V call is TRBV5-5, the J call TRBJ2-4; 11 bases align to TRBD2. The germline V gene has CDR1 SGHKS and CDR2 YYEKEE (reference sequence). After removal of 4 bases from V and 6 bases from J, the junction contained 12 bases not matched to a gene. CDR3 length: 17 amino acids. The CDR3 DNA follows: TGTGCCAGCAGCCTCACTAGCGGGAGCCCCCCCGGAAACATTCAGTACTTC. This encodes CASSLTSGSPPGNIQYF. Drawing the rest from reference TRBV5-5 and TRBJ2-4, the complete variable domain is DAGVTQSPTHLIKTRGQQVTLRCSPISGHKSVSWYQQVLGQGPQFIFQYYEKEERGRGNFPDRFSARQFPNYSSELNVNALLLGDSALYLCASSLTSGSPPGNIQYFGAGTRLSVL.